This paragraph covers one T cell receptor beta chain sequence. Its antigen is not known. TCRdb called the 5' RACE reads again in MiXCR, with one record for every CDR3 protein. The table records about 290,000 distinct CDR3 sequences, roughly 18% of them present only once. V was trimmed by 4 bases and J by 6 bases, leaving 19 bases between them. The CDR3 sequence is 15 residues long. Looked up from germline, CDR1 is SGHKS and CDR2 is YYEKEE (reference sequence). These data are taken from a study of T-cell memory formation after mild COVID-19. Overall study: Across donors, TCR clusters were largely donor specific.

General study points: The main location of contracting CD4+ clones was CM and EM, and that of contracting CD8+ clones was EMRA. Nothing showed for sure that second-wave clones peaking on day 37 were SARS-CoV-2 specific. Cross-reactive memory appears to have joined, as suggested by some responding clones showing up in pre-infection memory.

The sequence was obtained from a man younger than 35 who had mild COVID-19 (a few samples of this study predate the infection). Cell type and time point are not known. This sequence joins TRBV5-5 and TRBJ1-1, with D possibly matching TRBD1 (6 bases). The sequencing input was PBMCs or a T cell subset sorted from them (not recorded which). The CDR3 DNA reads TGTGCCAGCAGCCAAATGCCTCAGGGGCTCGCTGAAGCTTTCTTT. It translates to CASSQMPQGLAEAFF.